This T cell receptor (beta chain) was documented in a study of regulatory T cells in long-lasting Graves disease. Overall study results and limits: Persistent patients had a count of shared public clonotypes (under 3,000) that exceeded that of new patients (about 930).

Regarding time point: newly diagnosed GD, antithyroid drugs for less than 3 months. Isolated PBMC RNA provided the starting material for the TCR library. On this clonotype itself: Its antigen is undetermined.

In germline, CDR1 is DFQATT, CDR2 SNEGSKA (reference sequence). This CDR3 spans 12 amino acids. HTBI primers from iRepertoire and Arm-PCR of CDR3 regions yielded the TCR beta libraries. MiXCR, applied by TCRdb to the multiplex PCR reads, yields one record per CDR3 protein. Found here are around 360,000 distinct CDR3 sequences, under 20% of them singletons; the top ten hold around 20%. The data also belong to a second study, concerning T cells in Graves' hyperthyroidism and ophthalmopathy.

V gene TRBV20-1 combines with J gene TRBJ2-1, with 14 bases aligning to TRBD2. This receptor was taken from a woman under 30 with Graves disease. The sample here was peripheral blood mononuclear cells (PBMCs), taken at new diagnosis, from a patient treated with antithyroid drugs. The CDR3 sequence: CSGTSGSREQFF. The CDR3 coding sequence is TGCAGCGGGACTAGCGGGAGTAGAGAGCAGTTCTTC.